This TCR beta chain was sequenced for a study of T-cell memory formation after mild COVID-19. As for the study in general: The two donors had largely donor-specific TCR clusters.

CDR1 is SGHRS and CDR2 is YFSETQ in the germline V gene. V lost 1 base and J 0 bases, leaving 8 bases between the germline ends. The CDR3 extends over 15 amino acids. Each CDR3 protein is one row after TCRdb ran MiXCR on the 5' RACE reads. In the table there are under 300,000 distinct CDR3 sequences, roughly 15% of which are singletons. This clonotype was detected ten times or more. The receptor's source is a young man who had mild COVID-19 (a few samples of this study predate the infection). Cell type and time point are not known. Source material: PBMCs or a T cell subset sorted from them (not recorded which). The chain has TRBV5-1 and TRBJ2-1; D is uncertain. The CDR3 reads CASSLWGISYNEQFF. DNA for the CDR3: TGCGCCAGCAGCTTGTGGGGTATCTCCTACAATGAGCAGTTCTTC. The variable domain in full, with the rest retrieved from reference TRBV5-1 and TRBJ2-1, is KAGVTQTPRYLIKTRGQQVTLSCSPISGHRSVSWYQQTPGQGLQFLFEYFSETQRNKGNFPGRFSGRQFSNSRSEMNVSTLELGDSALYLCASSLWGISYNEQFFGPGTRLTVL.